Listed here are 17 T cell receptor beta chains from one sample, sequenced in a study of tumor-infiltrating lymphocytes in primary liver carcinoma. From approximately 550 ng of total RNA, TCR beta-specific cDNA was reverse-transcribed using a constant-region primer. Library construction for TCR beta comprised three nested multiplex PCR rounds performed with slightly modified ARM-PCR. Primers for the first two PCR rounds were TRBV1-TRBV30 forward primers and a C-beta reverse primer (approximately 10 cycles per round). TCRdb re-analysed the multiplex PCR reads in MiXCR, keeping a single row per CDR3 protein. The sample consists of under 130,000 distinct CDR3 sequences, roughly four fifths of them appearing once. Total RNA and DNA came together from 20-30 mg of bulk tissue without cell sorting. Sequences were obtained from liver tumor tissue from sampling region 3. The sample's subset: tumor region T3, left-lateral pole. The receptors here all came from a man aged 40-49 years with primary liver carcinoma and hepatitis B virus infection.

Note on this clonotype: One junction end disagrees with the germline gene, perhaps due to a read error. The CDR3 region has the DNA TGTGCCAGCAGTTTTAGGACAGAGGGCGATGAAGAACTGTTTTTT. Protein sequence: CASSFRTEGDEELFF. The chain combines TRBV6-6 with TRBJ1-4, with a possible D match to TRBD1 (6 bases). Germline V gene sequence: CDR1 MNHNY, CDR2 SVGAGI (reference sequence). This CDR3 contains 15 residues.

This clonotype was seen only a few times. A read error may explain this, as a much larger clone is one base away. The chain couples TRBV2 to TRBJ1-5; tentatively, D is TRBD1 (6 bases). The J call may be wrong; the DNA end is better matched by TRBJ2-3. This CDR3 spans 14 amino acids. From germline, CDR1 is SNHLY and CDR2 FYNNEI. This CDR3 is CASRDSYSNQPQYF. The CDR3, as DNA: TGTGCCAGCAGGGACAGCTATAGCAATCAGCCCCAGTATTTT.

A note on this clonotype: The junction differs from germline at one of its ends, possibly a read error. The V gene is TRBV11-2, the J gene TRBJ2-7; no clear D. Germline lookup yields CDR1 SGHAT and CDR2 FQNNGV. The CDR3 has 13 residues. The DNA of the CDR3 is TGTGTCAGCAGATTTGGCCAGCTCTACGAGCACTACTTC. Translated, it gives CVSRFGQLYEHYF.

This clonotype was observed once. A read error is possible here, since a much larger clone lies one base away. V is TRBV6-4 and J is TRBJ2-3; D ambiguous. Germline CDR1 MRHNA, CDR2 SNTAGT. The CDR3 contains 13 residues. The CDR3 coding sequence is TGTGCCAGCAGCTCTCAGGCCACAGATACGCTGTATTTT. Translated: CASSSQATDTLYF.

A word on this clonotype: The junction departs from the called germline gene at one end, perhaps through a read error. V is TRBV10-3 and J is TRBJ2-3; D is perhaps TRBD2 (5 bases). Germline CDR1 reads ENHRY; CDR2 reads SYGVKD. CDR3 length: 15 residues. The CDR3 DNA sequence: TGTGCCATCAGCCTGGCGGATCCTAGCACAGATACGCAATATTTT. Amino acid sequence: CAISLADPSTDTQYF.

The genes are TRBV29-1 and TRBJ1-1; D perhaps matches TRBD1 (5 bases). This CDR3 is 12 amino acids long. The germline V and J ends were trimmed by 7 bases and 9 bases, with 18 bases remaining between them. Germline V gene sequence: CDR1 SQVTM, CDR2 ANQGSEA. CDR3 sequence: CSGATVNSKAFF. The DNA of the CDR3 is TGCAGCGGGGCGACAGTGAACAGTAAAGCTTTCTTT.

This chain joins TRBV6-2 or TRBV6-3 and TRBJ2-6; 12 bases are a match to TRBD2. Trimming took 5 bases from V and 4 from J; bases not matched to a gene: 9. The CDR3 covers 18 residues. CDR1 and CDR2 (germline): MNHEY, SVGEGT. The CDR3 is CASSILAGGNSGANVLTF. In DNA, the CDR3 is TGTGCCAGCAGTATCCTAGCGGGAGGGAACTCGGGGGCCAACGTCCTGACTTTC.

With regard to this clonotype: The conserved closing phenylalanine or tryptophan is absent in this CDR3, likely reflecting a read error. The chain employs TRBV7-8 and TRBJ2-7; D unresolved. The CDR3 contains 11 residues. Germline V gives CDR1 SGHVS, CDR2 FQNEAQ. The CDR3 loop is CASSLSYVQYI. The DNA of the CDR3 is TGTGCCAGCAGTTTATCCTACGTGCAGTACATC.

Of note for this clonotype: It is likely a read error, because the conserved phenylalanine at the end of the CDR3 is missing. This chain joins TRBV29-1 and TRBJ2-5; D may be TRBD1 or TRBD2 (6 bases each). The V gene's germline CDR1 is SQVTM and CDR2 ANQGSEA. The CDR3 has 14 amino acids. CDR3 DNA: TGCAGTTCGAAGGGGGGTAGCGGTGGAGAGACCCAGTACCTC. Its translation is CSSKGGSGGETQYL.

On this clonotype itself: Germline is not matched at one junction end, which may reflect a read error. This chain joins TRBV12-3 or TRBV12-4 and TRBJ2-7; TRBD1 is a possible D gene (6 bases). The CDR3 has 16 residues. This CDR3 is CASSFPYPTGVGEQYF. The CDR3 DNA reads TGTGCCAGCAGCTTCCCATACCCGACAGGAGTGGGCGAGCAGTATTTC.

With respect to this clonotype: The CDR3 carries no conserved terminal phenylalanine or tryptophan, so it likely arises from a read error. This rearrangement joins TRBV5-1 to TRBJ1-1; TRBD1 might be the D (6 bases). The length of the CDR3 is 13 residues. Per the germline V gene, CDR1 is SGHRS and CDR2 is YFSETQ. The CDR3 protein is CTSNKGGADKAFI. CDR3 bases: TGCACCAGCAACAAGGGGGGGGCGGATAAAGCTTTCATT.

The chain is built from TRBV6-2 or TRBV6-3 and TRBJ2-7, with TRBD2 matching 7 bases. The length of the CDR3 is 15 residues. V was clipped by 8 bases and J by 3 bases; unmatched bases: 13. In germline, CDR1 is MNHEY, CDR2 SVGEGT. This CDR3 is CASGGGDGTYYEQYF. The CDR3 nucleotides are TGTGCCAGCGGGGGAGGGGACGGGACCTACTACGAGCAGTACTTC.

This clonotype is termed medium-sized. The chain uses TRBV7-8 and TRBJ2-3; 15 bases align to TRBD2. The ends lost 4 bases at V and 8 bases at J; junction bases unmatched: 7. Germline V lookup: CDR1 SGHVS, CDR2 FQNEAQ. The CDR3 is 16 amino acids. DNA of the CDR3: TGTGCCAGCAGCTCCCCCGGGACTAGCGGGAGGAGTACGCAGTATTTT. Translated, it gives CASSSPGTSGRSTQYF. Full variable domain (missing parts from reference TRBV7-8 and TRBJ2-3): GAGVSQSPRYKVAKRGQDVALRCDPISGHVSLFWYQQALGQGPEFLTYFQNEAQLDKSGLPSDRFFAERPEGSVSTLKIQRTQQEDSAVYLCASSSPGTSGRSTQYFGPGTRLTVL.

Of note for this clonotype: At one of its ends the junction is not consistent with the germline gene, which may arise from a read error. The J gene is TRBJ2-3, the V gene TRBV10-3, with a tentative D call TRBD2 (6 bases). Germline V CDR1 and CDR2: ENHRY, SYGVKD. The CDR3 runs 15 residues. DNA for the CDR3: TGTGCCATCAGTGAAGCGAGCGGGTATACAGATATGCAGTATTTT. This encodes CAISEASGYTDMQYF.

V usage is TRBV4-1 and J usage is TRBJ1-5, with a tentative D call TRBD1 (5 bases). The CDR3 has 15 amino acids. CDR1 and CDR2 from the germline V gene are MGHRA and YSYEKL. V lost 9 bases and J 12 bases, leaving 27 bases between the germline ends. The DNA for the CDR3 is TGCGCCAGTAGTCCCATAGAGGGGAGCAATCAACACCAGCATTTT. Amino acid sequence: CASSPIEGSNQHQHF.

This clonotype was recorded at least ten times. The V gene is TRBV30, the J gene TRBJ1-1; D gene unclear. The V end was cut by 2 bases, the J end by 3 bases, with 10 bases between. Germline V lookup: CDR1 GTSNPN, CDR2 SVGIG (reference sequence). The length of the CDR3 is 13 residues. The CDR3 here is CAWSLTLDTEAFF. The DNA for the CDR3 is TGTGCCTGGAGTTTAACATTGGACACTGAAGCTTTCTTT. Based on the CDR3 plus reference TRBV30 and TRBJ1-1, the full variable domain is SQTIHQWPATLVQPVGSPLSLECTVEGTSNPNLYWYRQAAGRGLQLLFYSVGIGQISSEVPQNLSASRPQDRQFILSSKKLLLSDSGFYLCAWSLTLDTEAFFGQGTRLTVV.

In regard to this clonotype: A read error may produce the germline difference seen at one junction end. CDR3 loop: CASSSSAGGGERYF. CDR3 DNA: TGTGCCAGCAGTTCTTCAGCGGGAGGGGGAGAGCGGTACTTC. The chain has TRBV6-5 and TRBJ2-7, with TRBD2 identical over 10 bases. There are 14 residues in the CDR3. Germline V gene sequence: CDR1 MNHEY, CDR2 SVGAGI.